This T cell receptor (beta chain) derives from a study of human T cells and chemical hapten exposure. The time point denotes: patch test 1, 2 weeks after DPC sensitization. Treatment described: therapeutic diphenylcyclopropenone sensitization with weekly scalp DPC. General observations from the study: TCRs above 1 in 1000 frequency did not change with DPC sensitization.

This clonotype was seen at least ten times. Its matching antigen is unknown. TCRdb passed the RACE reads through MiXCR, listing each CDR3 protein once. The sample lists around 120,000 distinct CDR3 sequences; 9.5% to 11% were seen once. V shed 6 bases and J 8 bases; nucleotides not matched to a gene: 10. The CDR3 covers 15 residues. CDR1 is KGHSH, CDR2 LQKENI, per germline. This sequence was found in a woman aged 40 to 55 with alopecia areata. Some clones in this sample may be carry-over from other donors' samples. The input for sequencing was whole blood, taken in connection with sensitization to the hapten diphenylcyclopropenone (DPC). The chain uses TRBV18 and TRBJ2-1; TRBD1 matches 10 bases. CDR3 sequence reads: CASSPTGTGAHEQFF. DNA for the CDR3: TGTGCCAGCTCGCCAACCGGGACAGGGGCCCATGAGCAGTTCTTC.